This record covers a single T cell receptor (beta chain). It has no known antigen specificity. The input lacks base qualities; no much larger clone sits a single base away. The source of the sample is a study of CD8+CD57+ T cells in acquired aplastic anemia listed by TCRdb under 2018. For context, the study as a whole: Extracted DNA from sorted CD4+ and CD8+ cells averaged about 3.4 ug, ranging from about 0.18 to 27.4 ug. Healthy donor samples averaged approximately 10 million reads for CD4+ and under 14 million for CD8+ cells. The paper's findings and limits, for the study overall: Roughly 30 CD8+ CDR3 sequences were found to be shared between patients and controls, but these sequences appeared to be highly expressed in patients and within the immunodominant clones of the patients. No significant difference in CD8+ Simpson's diversity was found between patients and healthy controls (P=0.060).

TCR beta VDJ combination and CDR3 sequence profiling used genomic DNA as the template. TCR repertoire sequencing was run on an Illumina HiSeq 2000. Per the original workflow: TRBV/TRBJ rearrangement plots, CDR3 size and DJ length profiles, and Simpson's diversity index were used to assess repertoires. Whichever DNA sequence was most abundant in the deep sequencing data was defined as the immunodominant clone. CDR3 amino acid sequences were checked for sharing across subjects and were also compared against the VDJdb database and published repertoires. TCRdb's own reprocessing of the public reads used fastp at Q25 and MiXCR and kept productive beta chains. Each CDR3 protein appears once, grouped with its most common genes and DNA. These V and J calls rely on TCRdb rather than the paper's analysis. The sample records approximately 170,000 distinct CDR3 sequences, 63% of which are singletons. The ten biggest clones cover roughly 44% of the sample.

In this study, sorted CD4+ and CD8+ T cells from the blood of healthy subjects and of severe aplastic anemia patients had their TCR repertoires deep-sequenced. Ficoll-Paque density gradient centrifugation was used to isolate peripheral blood mononuclear cells. Before DNA was extracted, CD4+ and CD8+ T cells were sorted using either FACS or magnetic beads. The CDR3 has 16 amino acids, counting the end cysteine and phenylalanine. Left in the record is the CDR3 DNA by itself, 48 bases read in frame from the first base. The germline V gene sets CDR1 to SGHTA and CDR2 to FQGTGA. Clipping removes 2 bases from V and 2 bases from J, with 7 as the unmatched junction base count.

This sequence was found in a human donor in good health. In this chain, TRBV7-3 is recombined with TRBJ2-3; 7 bases in the junction line up with TRBD2. Source material: sorted CD4+, CD8+, or CD8+CD57+ T cells (not recorded which) from PBMCs. The sequenced DNA is TGTGCCAGCAGCTTATCGCTAGCGGCTAACACAGATACGCAGTATTTT. Translated, this gives CASSLSLAANTDTQYF.